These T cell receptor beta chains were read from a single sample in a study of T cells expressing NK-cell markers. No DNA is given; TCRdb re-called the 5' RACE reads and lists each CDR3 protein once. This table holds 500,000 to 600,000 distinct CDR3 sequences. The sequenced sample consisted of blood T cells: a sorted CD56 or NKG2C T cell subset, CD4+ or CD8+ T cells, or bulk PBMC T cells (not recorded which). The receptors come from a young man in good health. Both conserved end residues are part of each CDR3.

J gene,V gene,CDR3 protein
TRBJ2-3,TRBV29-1,CSGCNRTDTQYF
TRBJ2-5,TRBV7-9,CASSVDWVKQETQYF
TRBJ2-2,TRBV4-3,CASSQDPRQTNTGELFF
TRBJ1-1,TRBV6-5,CASSYLPLTGLNTEAFF
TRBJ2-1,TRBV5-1,CASSLVRGVDEQFF
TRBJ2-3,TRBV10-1,CASSEGTSALGTQYF
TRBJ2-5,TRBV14,CASRRDPGETQYF
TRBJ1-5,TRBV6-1,CASSPGVGTGEGQPQHF
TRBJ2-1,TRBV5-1,CASSFGLLAGEGYNEQFF
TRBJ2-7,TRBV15,CATRGGQGLYEQYF
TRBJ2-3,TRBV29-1,CSVGGQKRGDTQYF
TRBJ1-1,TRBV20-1,CSGDRANTEAFF
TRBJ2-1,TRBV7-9,CASSLASGRDEQFF
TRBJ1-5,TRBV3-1,CASSQGQGGYQPQHF
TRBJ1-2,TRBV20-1,CSARVGAGDGYTF
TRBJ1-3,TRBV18,CASSPSAGRNTIYF
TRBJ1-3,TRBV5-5,CASSLGTYKLSSGNTIYF
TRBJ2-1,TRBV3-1,CASSRPGAKGYNEQFF
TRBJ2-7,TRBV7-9,CASSLVGQIHSYEQYF
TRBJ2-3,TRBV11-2,CASSLDGRTSGHSTDTQYF
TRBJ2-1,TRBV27,CASWVLAGGGEQFF
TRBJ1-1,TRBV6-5,CASSFGQGAAEAFF
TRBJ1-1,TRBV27,CASSPNRGVTEAFF
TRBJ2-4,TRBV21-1,CASSTWRQRWAKNIQYF
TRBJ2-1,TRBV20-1,CSAIGSLAGVVEQFF
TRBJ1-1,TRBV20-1,CSARIPGVAEAFF
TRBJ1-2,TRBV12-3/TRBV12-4,CASSSDYYGYTF
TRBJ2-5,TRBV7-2,CASSLASGVQETQYF
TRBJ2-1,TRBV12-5,CASGSGLAGYNEQFF
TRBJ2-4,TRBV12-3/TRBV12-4,CASSSQTSAMAKNIQYF
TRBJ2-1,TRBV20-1,CSQSISSYNEQFF
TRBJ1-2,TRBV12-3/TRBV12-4,CASSPQGGGGNYGYTF
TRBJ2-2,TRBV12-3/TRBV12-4,CASSLDPAGAGTGELFF
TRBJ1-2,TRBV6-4,CASTDLNRGPNYGYTF
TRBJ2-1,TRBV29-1,CSVISGTSSFEQFF
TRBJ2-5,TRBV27,CASHSGLGETQYF
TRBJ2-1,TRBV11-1,CASSLVAGLALFIGEQFF